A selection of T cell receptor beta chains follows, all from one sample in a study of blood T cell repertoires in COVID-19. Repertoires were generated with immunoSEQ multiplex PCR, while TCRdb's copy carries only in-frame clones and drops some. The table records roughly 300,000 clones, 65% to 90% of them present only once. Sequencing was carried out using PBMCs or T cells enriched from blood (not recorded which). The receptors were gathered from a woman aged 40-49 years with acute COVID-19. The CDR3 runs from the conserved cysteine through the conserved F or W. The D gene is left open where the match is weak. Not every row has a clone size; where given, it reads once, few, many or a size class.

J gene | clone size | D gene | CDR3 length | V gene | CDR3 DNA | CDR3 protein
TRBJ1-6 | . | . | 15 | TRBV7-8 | TGTGCCAGCAGCCCCCGAGACAGCAATAATTCACCCCTCCACTTT | CASSPRDSNNSPLHF
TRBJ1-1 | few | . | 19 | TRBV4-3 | TGCGCCAGCAGCCAAGAGGGGAAACGGACTCGCTTTACGAACACTGAAGCTTTCTTT | CASSQEGKRTRFTNTEAFF
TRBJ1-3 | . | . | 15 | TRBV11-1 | TGTGCCAGCAGCCGGGACTTCCCGGCTGGAAACACCATATATTTT | CASSRDFPAGNTIYF
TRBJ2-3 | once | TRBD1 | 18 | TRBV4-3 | TGCGCCAGCAGCCAAGATTCTAAGACAGGGGGTCGCGCAGATACGCAGTATTTT | CASSQDSKTGGRADTQYF
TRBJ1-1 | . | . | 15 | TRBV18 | TGTGCCAGCTCTCCCATAGGGAGCATGAACACTGAAGCTTTCTTT | CASSPIGSMNTEAFF
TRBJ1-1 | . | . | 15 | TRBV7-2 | TGTGCCAGCAGCTTACAGGGGACACCGAACACTGAAGCTTTCTTT | CASSLQGTPNTEAFF
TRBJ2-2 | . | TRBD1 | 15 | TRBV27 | TGTGCCAGCAGTTCCCTAGGACAGGGGACCGGGGAGCTGTTTTTT | CASSSLGQGTGELFF
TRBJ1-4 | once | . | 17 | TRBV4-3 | TGCGCCAGCAGCCAAGGATACGGTCGGGGAACTAATGAAAAACTGTTTTTT | CASSQGYGRGTNEKLFF
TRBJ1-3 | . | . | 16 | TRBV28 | TGTGCCAGCAGTTCCCCTGGACAGCTCTCTGGAAACACCATATATTTT | CASSSPGQLSGNTIYF
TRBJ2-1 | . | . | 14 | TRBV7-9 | TGTGCCAGCAGCTTGAAAAGCGGATACAATGAGCAGTTCTTC | CASSLKSGYNEQFF
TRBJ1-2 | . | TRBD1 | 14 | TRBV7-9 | TGTGCCAGCAGCTTAGCCGGGACAGGGGATGGCTACACCTTC | CASSLAGTGDGYTF